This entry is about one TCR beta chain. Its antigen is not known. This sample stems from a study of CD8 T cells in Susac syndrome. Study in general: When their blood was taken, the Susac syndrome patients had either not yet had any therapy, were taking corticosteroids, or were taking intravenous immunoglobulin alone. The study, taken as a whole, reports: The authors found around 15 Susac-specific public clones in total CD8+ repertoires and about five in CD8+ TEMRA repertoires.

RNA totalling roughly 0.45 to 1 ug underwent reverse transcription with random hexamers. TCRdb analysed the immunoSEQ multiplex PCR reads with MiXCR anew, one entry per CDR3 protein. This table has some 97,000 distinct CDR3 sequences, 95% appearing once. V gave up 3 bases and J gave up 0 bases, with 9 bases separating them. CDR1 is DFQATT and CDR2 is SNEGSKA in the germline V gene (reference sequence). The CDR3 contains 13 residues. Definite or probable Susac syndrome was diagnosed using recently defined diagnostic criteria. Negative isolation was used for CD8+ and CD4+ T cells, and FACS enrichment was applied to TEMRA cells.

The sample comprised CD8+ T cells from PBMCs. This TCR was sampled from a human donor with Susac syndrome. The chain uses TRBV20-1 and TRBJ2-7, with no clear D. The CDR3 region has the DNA TGCAGTGCTAGTTCTGGCGGCTCCTACGAGCAGTACTTC. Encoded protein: CSASSGGSYEQYF.